These 21 T cell receptor beta chains originate from one sample sequenced in a study of blood T cell repertoires in COVID-19. Produced via immunoSEQ multiplex PCR; TCRdb's table is partial and in-frame only. Of hundreds of thousands of clones listed, roughly 86% were seen once; the top ten hold roughly a tenth. The sequenced sample consisted of PBMCs or T cells enriched from blood (not recorded which). These receptors were taken from a woman between 25 and 40 years old who had recovered from COVID-19.

This clone showed up just a few times. The gene calls are TRBV19 and TRBJ2-1; a weak D match, TRBD2 (6 bases). Germline V gene lookup returns CDR1 LNHDA and CDR2 SQIVND (reference sequence). V was shortened by 3 bases and J by 8 bases, with 14 bases between the two germline ends. This CDR3 contains 14 residues. Here the CDR3 reads CASSIGGVYDEQFF. As DNA, the CDR3 is TGTGCCAGTAGTATCGGAGGGGTGTACGATGAGCAGTTCTTC.

CDR3 coding DNA: TGCGCCAGCACCCCGCACCTTAAACTAGCGGGTGGGTCCTACAATGAGCAGTTCTTC. It yields the protein CASTPHLKLAGGSYNEQFF. The V call is TRBV5-1, the J call TRBJ2-1; 9 bases map to TRBD2. CDR3 length: 19 amino acids. V was pared by 6 bases and J by 1 base, with 17 bases of the junction left unmatched. The V gene's germline CDR1 is SGHRS and CDR2 YFSETQ.

The chain uses TRBV5-1 and TRBJ2-3; TRBD2 agrees at 9 bases. Germline V CDR1 and CDR2: SGHRS, YFSETQ. V lost 6 bases to trimming and J lost 1 base; unmatched junction nucleotides: 9. This CDR3 comprises 16 residues. CDR3 in DNA: TGCGCCAGCAACCTAGCGGGGTCCTGGGGCACAGATACGCAGTATTTT. Translating it yields CASNLAGSWGTDTQYF.

The chain is built from TRBV4-3 and TRBJ2-5, with TRBD2 matching over 7 bases. Germline CDR1 is LGHNA and CDR2 is YSLEER. The CDR3 is made up of 16 amino acids. With 1 base clipped from V and 5 bases from J, the junction kept 10 bases outside the gene matches. This chain's CDR3 is CASSQAREGDGETQYF. The CDR3 nucleotides read TGCGCCAGCAGCCAAGCAAGGGAGGGAGACGGGGAGACCCAGTACTTC.

The rearrangement uses TRBV7-6 and TRBJ1-6, with D perhaps matching TRBD1 (6 bases). CDR3 length equals 15 residues. Per germline, CDR1 SGHVS and CDR2 FNYEAQ. The V and J ends lost 4 bases and 7 bases respectively, with 14 bases between them. CDR3 sequence (DNA): TGTGCCAGCAGCTCAATACAGGGTTTCAATTCACCCCTCCACTTT. Its translation: CASSSIQGFNSPLHF.

The chain couples TRBV4-1 to TRBJ2-7; 9 nucleotides line up with TRBD2. CDR3 length equals 14 residues. The germline CDR1 and CDR2 sequences are MGHRA and YSYEKL. V was pared by 1 base and J by 5 bases, with 3 bases of the junction left unmatched. This CDR3 is CASSQVSGRNEQYF. As DNA, the CDR3 is TGCGCCAGCAGCCAAGTTAGCGGGAGAAACGAGCAGTACTTC.

The chain has TRBV21-1 and TRBJ1-5; the tabulated D call, TRBD1, remains unverified against the DNA. TRBV21-1 is an annotated pseudogene. This CDR3 has 18 residues. CDR3 DNA sequence: TGTGCCAGCAGCAAAGCCCGGGACAGGACCTATAGCAATCAGCCCCAGCATTTT. This translates into CASSKARDRTYSNQPQHF.

The chain combines TRBV5-1 with TRBJ1-6; D gene uncertain. Germline assignment: CDR1 SGHRS and CDR2 YFSETQ. The CDR3 loop spans 14 amino acids. Trimming pared 0 bases from V and 4 bases from J, leaving 5 bases between. This chain's CDR3 is CASSLDSYNSPLHF. CDR3 nucleotide sequence: TGCGCCAGCAGCTTGGACAGTTATAATTCACCCCTCCACTTT.

The V and J genes are TRBV4-1 and TRBJ2-1; 11 positions match TRBD2. The CDR3 length is 15 residues. Looked up from germline, CDR1 is MGHRA and CDR2 is YSYEKL. The junction had 3 bases not matched to a gene; V was cut back by 2 bases and J by 6 bases. CDR3 sequence: CASSQTSGSLNEQFF. The DNA for the CDR3 is TGCGCCAGCAGCCAAACTAGCGGGAGTCTCAATGAGCAGTTCTTC.

J is TRBJ1-3 and V is TRBV13, with 8 bases identical to TRBD1. This CDR3 region has 16 residues. V shed 0 bases, J shed 1 base, and the junction held 2 bases outside the gene matches. The germline CDR1 and CDR2 sequences are PRHDT and FYEKMQ (reference sequence). CDR3 sequence (DNA): TGTGCCAGCAGCTTAGGGCAGGGGGCATCTGGAAACACCATATATTTT. It codes for CASSLGQGASGNTIYF.

The rearrangement links TRBV4-1 to TRBJ2-3, with 13 bases identical to TRBD2. V shed 4 bases, J shed 1 base, and the junction held 14 bases outside the gene matches. There are 20 residues in the CDR3. Germline V gives CDR1 MGHRA, CDR2 YSYEKL. DNA for the CDR3: TGCGCCAGCAGCCTTCCGGGGGGACTAGCGGGACCCCTCCGCACAGATACGCAGTATTTT. It translates to CASSLPGGLAGPLRTDTQYF.

V and J are TRBV7-2 and TRBJ2-2; TRBD2 matches at 11 bases. V dropped 4 bases and J dropped 6; count of bases not matched to a gene: 7. CDR1 and CDR2 from the germline V gene are SGHTA and FQGNSA. This CDR3 spans 16 amino acids. The CDR3 sequence is CASSYLAGGVAGELFF. The CDR3 region has the DNA TGTGCCAGCAGCTATCTAGCGGGAGGCGTGGCCGGGGAGCTGTTTTTT.

This chain connects TRBV6-5 to TRBJ2-7; 8 bases map to TRBD1. The CDR3 covers 15 residues. Germline V CDR1 and CDR2: MNHEY, SVGAGI. After removal of 6 bases from V and 0 bases from J, the junction contained 7 bases not matched to a gene. Written as DNA, the CDR3 is TGTGCCAGCAGCCACTCAGGGGGCCTCTCCTACGAGCAGTACTTC. Its protein product is CASSHSGGLSYEQYF.

This chain connects TRBV4-3 to TRBJ2-7; 7 bases fit TRBD2. Losses at the gene ends were 1 base for V and 3 bases for J; bases not matched to a gene: 6. CDR3 length: 15 residues. The germline gives CDR1 LGHNA, CDR2 YSLEER. The CDR3 region is CASSQASGLGYEQYF. DNA for the CDR3: TGCGCCAGCAGCCAAGCTAGCGGACTGGGCTACGAGCAGTACTTC.

The V and J genes are TRBV5-1 and TRBJ2-1; a possible D gene is TRBD2 (5 bases). The germline CDR1 and CDR2 sequences are SGHRS and YFSETQ. V was trimmed by 0 bases and J by 9 bases, leaving 7 bases between them. The CDR3 length is 12 residues. The CDR3 reads CASSLGGGEQFF. CDR3 nucleotide sequence: TGCGCCAGCAGCTTGGGTGGAGGTGAGCAGTTCTTC.

The J gene is TRBJ2-7, the V gene TRBV5-4; 9 bases match TRBD2. CDR1 and CDR2 from the germline V gene are SGHNT and YYREEE (reference sequence). The CDR3 length is 16 residues. With 5 bases clipped from V and 0 bases from J, the junction kept 9 bases outside the gene matches. The CDR3 coding sequence is TGTGCCAGCAGGGTCGATCTAGCGGGGAGCTCCTACGAGCAGTACTTC. It yields the protein CASRVDLAGSSYEQYF.

J is TRBJ1-1 and V is TRBV28, with 11 bases fitting TRBD1. The V gene's germline CDR1 is MDHEN and CDR2 SYDVKM. The J segment lost 0 bases and the V segment lost 3 bases, leaving 6 bases of the junction unmatched. This CDR3 has 17 amino acids. The CDR3 region has the DNA TGTGCCAGCAGTTTGGACAGGGGGCTTCTAATGAACACTGAAGCTTTCTTT. Translating it yields CASSLDRGLLMNTEAFF.

The chain is built from TRBV7-9 and TRBJ2-1; 11 nucleotides align to TRBD2. Germline assignment: CDR1 SEHNR and CDR2 FQNEAQ (reference sequence). The CDR3 is 16 amino acids. Germline trimming cut 0 bases from V and 8 bases from J; bases unmatched to any gene: 6. The CDR3 region is CASSLATSGSTYEQFF. CDR3 bases: TGTGCCAGCAGCTTAGCTACTAGCGGGAGTACGTATGAGCAGTTCTTC.

The genes are TRBV5-6 and TRBJ1-6; D possibly corresponds to TRBD1 (5 bases). The CDR3 is made up of 16 amino acids. V was trimmed by 4 bases and J by 10 bases, leaving 21 bases between them. Germline V CDR1 and CDR2: SGHDT, YYEEEE. For the CDR3, the DNA is TGTGCCAGCAGCCCCCGGGACCACACAGCGGGATCACCCCTCCACTTT. This encodes CASSPRDHTAGSPLHF.

The genes are TRBV18 and TRBJ2-7; TRBD1 aligns across 7 bases. Unmatched junction bases numbered 4, after V lost 3 bases and J lost 2 bases. Per the germline V gene, CDR1 is KGHSH and CDR2 is LQKENI. The CDR3 has 14 residues. Here the CDR3 reads CASSPTGTAYEQYF. For the CDR3, the DNA is TGTGCCAGCTCACCTACCGGGACAGCCTACGAGCAGTACTTC.

This clone was observed once. The chain links TRBV3-1 (or the pseudogene TRBV3-2) to TRBJ2-5; D is ambiguous. This CDR3 comprises 13 residues. Germline assignment: CDR1 LGHDT and CDR2 YNNKEL (reference sequence). Trimming pared 5 bases from V and 8 bases from J, leaving 15 bases between. CDR3 loop: CASSSQTLLTQYF. CDR3 nucleotide sequence: TGTGCCAGCAGCTCACAAACCCTCCTCACCCAGTACTTC.